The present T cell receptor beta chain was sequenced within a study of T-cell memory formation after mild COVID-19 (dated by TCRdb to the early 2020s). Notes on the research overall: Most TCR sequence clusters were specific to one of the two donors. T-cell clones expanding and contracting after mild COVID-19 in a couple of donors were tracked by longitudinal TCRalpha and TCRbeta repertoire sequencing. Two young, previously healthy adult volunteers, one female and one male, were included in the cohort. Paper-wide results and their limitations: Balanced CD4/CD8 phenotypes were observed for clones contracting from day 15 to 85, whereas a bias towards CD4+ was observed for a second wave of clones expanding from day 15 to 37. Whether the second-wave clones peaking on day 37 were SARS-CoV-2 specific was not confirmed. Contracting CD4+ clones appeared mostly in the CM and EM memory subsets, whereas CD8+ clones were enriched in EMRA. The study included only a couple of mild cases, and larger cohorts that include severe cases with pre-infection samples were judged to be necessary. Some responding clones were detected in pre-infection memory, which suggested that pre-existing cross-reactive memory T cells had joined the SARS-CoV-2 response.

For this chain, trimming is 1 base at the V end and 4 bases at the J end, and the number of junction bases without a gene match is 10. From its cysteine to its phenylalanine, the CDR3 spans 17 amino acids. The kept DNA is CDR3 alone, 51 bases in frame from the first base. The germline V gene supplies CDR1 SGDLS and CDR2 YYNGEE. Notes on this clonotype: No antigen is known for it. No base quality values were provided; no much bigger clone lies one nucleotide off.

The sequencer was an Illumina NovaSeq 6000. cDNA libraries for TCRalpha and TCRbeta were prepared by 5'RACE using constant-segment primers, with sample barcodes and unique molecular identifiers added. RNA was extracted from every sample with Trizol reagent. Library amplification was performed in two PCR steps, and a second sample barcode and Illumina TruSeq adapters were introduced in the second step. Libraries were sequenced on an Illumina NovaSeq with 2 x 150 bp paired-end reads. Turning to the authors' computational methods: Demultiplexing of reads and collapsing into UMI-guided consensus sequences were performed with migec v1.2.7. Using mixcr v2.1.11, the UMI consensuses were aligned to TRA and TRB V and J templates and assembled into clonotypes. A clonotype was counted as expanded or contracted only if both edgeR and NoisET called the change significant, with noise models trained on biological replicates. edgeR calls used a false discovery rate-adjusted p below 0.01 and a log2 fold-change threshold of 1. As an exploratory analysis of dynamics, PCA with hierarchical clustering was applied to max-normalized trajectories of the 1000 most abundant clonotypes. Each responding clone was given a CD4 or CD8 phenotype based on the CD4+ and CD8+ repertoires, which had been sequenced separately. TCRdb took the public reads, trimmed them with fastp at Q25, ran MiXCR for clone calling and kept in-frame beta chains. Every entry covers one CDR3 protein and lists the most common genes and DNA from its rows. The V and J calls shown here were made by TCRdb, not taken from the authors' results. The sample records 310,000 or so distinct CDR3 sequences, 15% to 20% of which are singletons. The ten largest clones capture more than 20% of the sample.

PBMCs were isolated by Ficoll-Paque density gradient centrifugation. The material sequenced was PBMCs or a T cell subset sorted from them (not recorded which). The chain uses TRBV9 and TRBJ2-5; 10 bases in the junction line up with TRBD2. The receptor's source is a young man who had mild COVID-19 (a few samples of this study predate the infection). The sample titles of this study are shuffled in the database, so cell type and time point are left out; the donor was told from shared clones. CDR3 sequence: CASSVTSGLAGAETQYF. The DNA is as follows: TGTGCCAGCAGCGTAACCTCGGGGCTAGCGGGGGCAGAGACCCAGTACTTC.